This TCR beta chain was documented in a study of T cells in women clearing cervical HPV infection. Overall study: No precancer developed; the control's incident HPV16 infection cleared within 12 months. Controls gave blood once infection was undetectable; cases at lesion identification. Study-level findings and limits: CIN3+ cases had significantly higher TCR repertoire richness than controls, but evenness did not differ.

Some clones are missing from TCRdb's copy, which holds only in-frame ones; the method was immunoSEQ multiplex PCR. The sample shows approximately 38,000 clones, and under 8.5% sits with its ten largest clones. As for this clone: Its cognate antigen is unknown. The CDR3 goes on 3 residues after the read ends, and that part is filled in from the germline J gene.

This CDR3 is 16 amino acids long. Germline V gene sequence: CDR1 SGHRS, CDR2 YFSETQ. Germline trimming cut 4 bases from V and 5 bases from J; bases unmatched to any gene: 10. Source material: blood buffy coat. The V and J genes are TRBV5-1 and TRBJ2-7, with TRBD2 identical over 12 bases. This sequence originates from a woman aged 18-70 years with a cervical HPV16 infection that either progressed to CIN3+ or cleared (not recorded which). The CDR3 DNA, read in part, is TGCGCCAGCAGCCTCCTGACTAGCGGGGGCCGCAACGAG. Its protein is CASSLLTSGGRNE. In full, the CDR3 is CASSLLTSGGRNEQYF.